This T cell receptor (beta chain) emerged from a study of chemoradiotherapy in HPV16-positive cancers. Study in general: Functional T-cell assays on a couple of HPV16-positive patients' cells defined candidate HPV-specific clones and common TCR motifs. Study-level findings and limits: For HPV16-positive patients, expanding HPV-responsive T cells associated with longer recurrence-free survival. During treatment, candidate HPV-specific clones and E7-related motifs expanded in tumor.

After removal of 0 bases from V and 1 base from J, the junction contained 5 bases not matched to a gene. The germline V gene has CDR1 MGHRA and CDR2 YSYEKL. The CDR3 consists of 17 residues. Note on this clone: Its antigen is not identified.

Repertoires were generated with immunoSEQ multiplex PCR, while TCRdb's copy carries only in-frame clones and drops some. The sample contains about 7,600 clones, about 80% of which appear only once. This receptor was taken from a human donor with HPV-associated anogenital cancer. The chain couples TRBV4-1 to TRBJ2-3; 9 nucleotides match TRBD2. Sample: blood, taken from a patient who underwent chemoradiotherapy. The CDR3 DNA reads as TGCGCCAGCAGCCAAGAGCGGGGGGGCGGACGCACAGATACGCAGTATTTT. It encodes CASSQERGGGRTDTQYF.